The entry that follows covers one T cell receptor (beta chain) sequence. Following RNA extraction, reverse transcription yielded cDNA that acted as the sequencing template. The repertoire was sequenced with immunoSEQ multiplex PCR; TCRdb's copy has only in-frame clones and lacks some. The repertoire holds 130,000 or so clones, with 86% as singletons. The data were taken from a study of CD8+ T cells in alopecia areata. The sample's treatment: oral pan-JAK inhibitor, 5-10 mg twice daily. The sequencing here drew on CD8+ T cells sorted from blood, taken at week 4, from a patient treated with tofacitinib. The clonotype comes from a human donor with alopecia areata.

This chain's CDR3 is CASSYSYYDTYEQYF. As DNA, the CDR3 is TGTGCCAGCAGTTACTCGTATTACGATACCTACGAGCAGTACTTC. The chain couples TRBV6-6 to TRBJ2-7; D unclear. Trimming cost V 0 bases and J 2 bases, with 11 bases left between them. There are 15 residues in the CDR3. CDR1 and CDR2 from the germline V gene are MNHNY and SVGAGI (reference sequence).